This record concerns one TCR beta chain sequence. The assay was immunoSEQ multiplex PCR, and TCRdb's table has in-frame clones only and misses some. This sample has 100,000 to 150,000 clones, with 80% to 95% found just once. This entry is derived from a study of T cell changes during pregnancy in multiple sclerosis. CDR3 size: 15 residues. Trimming took off 1 base at V and 4 bases at J, with 11 bases between the two ends. Germline assignment: CDR1 SGHAT and CDR2 FQNNGV. The rearrangement joins TRBV11-2 to TRBJ1-5; a possible D gene is TRBD1 (5 bases). The receptor comes from a female donor with multiple sclerosis, enrolled in a pregnancy study. Source: peripheral blood, taken before pregnancy. This CDR3 is CASSLGGGVNQPQHF. In DNA, the CDR3 is TGTGCCAGCAGCTTAGGGGGCGGTGTAAATCAGCCCCAGCATTTT.